This T cell receptor beta chain was sequenced during a study of molecular identifiers for immune sequencing clone quantification. Overall study context: With replicates, the RNA of around 20,000 or 100,000 naive CD8 cells was split five ways and four were sequenced. Overall study findings and caveats: Molecules of identical TCR sharing a barcode could underestimate highly expanded clone sizes.

As to this clonotype: Its target is not known. A much larger clone differs by one base, so this may be a read error.

Generation of bulk TCR libraries relied on previously described methods and listed TCR primers. TCRdb called the PCR reads again in MiXCR, with one record for every CDR3 protein. This sample yields 250,000 to 400,000 distinct CDR3 sequences, of which over 20% are seen a single time; 0.75% to 0.85% belongs to the top ten. The sample comprised naive CD8+ T cells from blood, with Jurkat cell RNA spiked in. Subset of the sample: FACS-sorted CD8+CD4-CCR7+CD45RA+ naive T cells. The TCR comes from a human donor in good health. Some libraries in this study had Jurkat cell RNA spiked in.

The CDR3 bases are TGTGCCAGCAGTCCGCCTCCGAATAGAGGCTACACCTTC. Protein sequence: CASSPPPNRGYTF. The chain recombines TRBV28 with TRBJ1-2; no reliable D call. V was clipped by 5 bases and J by 8 bases, with 15 bases between them. The CDR3 is 13 amino acids. Germline lookup yields CDR1 MDHEN and CDR2 SYDVKM.